The rows below give T cell receptor beta chains drawn from one sample of a study of blood T cell repertoires in COVID-19. The table came from immunoSEQ multiplex PCR; TCRdb's copy has only in-frame clones and leaves some out. The data hold 270,000 or so clones, with 80% to 90% observed a single time. The sequencing sample was made of peripheral blood. The receptor set was obtained from a woman aged 25 to 39 with active or convalescent COVID-19. Both conserved end residues are trimmed from each CDR3. Clone size, where shown, is once, few, many, or a class for clones that have expanded.

NA	TRBV18	TRBJ1-6	ASSRMDSYNSPLH
NA	TRBV4-3	TRBJ2-7	ASSQELSGLAGAKNYEQY
NA	TRBV7-2	TRBJ2-5	ASSLRPGNQETQY
NA	TRBV2	TRBJ1-6	ASSAGQGVSPLH
once	TRBV2	TRBJ1-5	ASSRGAGNQPQH
NA	TRBV6-4	TRBJ2-7	ASSLDRGDEQY
NA	TRBV3-1/TRBV3-2	TRBJ2-7	ASSQEVGGGTYEQY
NA	TRBV7-9	TRBJ1-1	ASSFPMSLNTEAF
NA	TRBV5-1	TRBJ2-5	ASRTGVQETQY
once	TRBV27	TRBJ1-2	ASSLTPTGATYGYT
NA	TRBV9	TRBJ1-6	ASSEFANGYNSPLH
NA	TRBV2	TRBJ2-3	AIRQGETDTQY
NA	TRBV29-1	TRBJ1-1	SVEGQRNTEAF
once	TRBV28	TRBJ2-7	ASSWDRGSYVQY
few	TRBV25-1	TRBJ1-4	ASSVQDVNEKLF
NA	TRBV12-3/TRBV12-4	TRBJ1-1	ASSFEGVVEAF
NA	TRBV6-6	TRBJ1-2	ARQPQKYGYT
NA	TRBV14	TRBJ1-1	ASSQGRLNTEAF
NA	TRBV25-1	TRBJ1-1	ASSPGGVAEAF
few	TRBV10-2	TRBJ2-1	ASSEWQGLGNEQF
few	TRBV5-6	TRBJ1-2	ASSQGTAYGYT
few	TRBV29-1	TRBJ2-2	SSGPSSTGELF
NA	TRBV29-1	TRBJ1-1	SVQGLLSNEAF
NA	TRBV5-1	TRBJ2-7	ASSFSQGAGYEQY
NA	TRBV12-3/TRBV12-4	TRBJ2-1	ATSRDRGNEQF
NA	TRBV9	TRBJ2-1	ASSDGTSGARPFNEQF
NA	TRBV9	TRBJ2-1	ASSVAGGTTQYNEQF
NA	TRBV30	TRBJ2-5	AWSVQGGARGETQY
NA	TRBV6-5	TRBJ2-7	ASRDSYEQY